The clone carrying this T cell receptor (beta chain) was seen a handful of times. The antigen is undetermined. The junction and the germline gene differ at one end; a read error may be behind it. Primed by a sample-barcoded 5' primer and a J-beta primer mix, a second PCR proceeded for about 6 to 11 cycles. MiXCR was run by TCRdb on the 5' RACE reads, yielding one entry per CDR3 protein. The table records about 970,000 distinct CDR3 sequences, about 53% of them present only once. The data are from a study of blood T cells in healthy people across ages. Germline loops: CDR1 SGHRS, CDR2 YFSETQ. This CDR3 region has 13 residues. Sample donors were healthy Caucasian individuals that came from Russia, aged roughly 6 to 100. Isolation yielded PBMCs, at least 6.5 million per sample, in every case. Study-level points and caveats: Roughly linear declines in TCR beta diversity per million T cells occurred with age.

This receptor was taken from a woman aged 55-70 years in good health. The rearrangement joins TRBV5-1 to TRBJ2-7; D remains ambiguous. Judging by the DNA end, TRBJ2-5 fits better; the J call may be wrong. The sample was blood. The DNA for the CDR3 is TGCGCCAGCAGCTTGGAGACGCAAGGGACCCAGTACTTC. It specifies CASSLETQGTQYF.